The present entry profiles one T cell receptor beta chain with its context. This entry comes from a study of low-dose radiotherapy and immunotherapy resistance in tumors. Study-level background: Cohort 2 patients were irradiated with 1 Gy every two weeks, reaching 13 Gy over 26 weeks.

First-strand cDNA relied on TRAV- and TRBV-specific primers spanning alpha and beta chains. The TCRs were subjected to amplification over roughly 18 PCR cycles employing a constant-region primer in conjunction with a V-primer adapter. Using its own MiXCR run on the reads, TCRdb lists one record per CDR3 protein. Of around 13,000 distinct CDR3 sequences in the sample, 60% to 80% were seen once. CDR1 SGHAT and CDR2 FQNNGV come from the germline V gene. The CDR3 sequence is 16 residues long. Trimming removed 0 bases from V and 2 bases from J; junction bases left unmatched: 3. Enrollment required an advanced solid tumor negative for tumor-infiltrating lymphocytes.

This receptor was obtained from a human donor with advanced metastatic prostate, ovarian, gallbladder or colorectal cancer (not recorded which). This table probably holds off-target reads from a library built for another chain. The chain uses TRBV11-2 and TRBJ1-1, with 10 bases fitting TRBD1. The CDR3: CASSLEGTGVNTEAFF. The CDR3 nucleotides read TGTGCCAGCAGCTTAGAGGGGACAGGGGTCAACACTGAAGCTTTCTTT.